This TCR beta chain came from a study of T cells in Graves' hyperthyroidism and ophthalmopathy. What was amplified from RNA transcripts were TCR beta CDR3 regions. The TCR CDR3 was amplified in a first-round RT-PCR using the HTBI primer set. TCRdb recomputed calls from the multiplex PCR reads with MiXCR, one row per CDR3 protein. The sample includes 650,000 to 700,000 distinct CDR3 sequences, around 15% of them seen just once. The V gene end was trimmed by 4 bases and the J gene end by 5 bases; junction bases not matched to a gene: 5. This CDR3 is 14 amino acids long. Germline-derived CDR1 and CDR2 are SGDLS and YYNGEE. This clonotype was counted at least ten times.

Sequencing was done on a sample of blood. The receptor comes from a man over 45 with Graves' hyperthyroidism. V usage is TRBV9 and J usage is TRBJ2-1; 8 bases fit TRBD2. CDR3 sequence (DNA): TGTGCCAGCAGCCCCATTAGCGGGAACAATGAGCAGTTCTTC. Residues: CASSPISGNNEQFF.